These 13 T cell receptor beta chains were sequenced from one sample in a study of T cell changes during pregnancy in multiple sclerosis. Here immunoSEQ multiplex PCR was the method, and the copy in TCRdb shows in-frame clones only, minus some. The sample includes over 55,000 clones, roughly 90% seen only once; the top ten take about 2.5%. The sample here was peripheral blood, taken in the first trimester of pregnancy. The receptors come from a female donor with multiple sclerosis, enrolled in a pregnancy study.

The J gene is TRBJ2-3, the V gene TRBV6-5; no definite D call. With 6 bases removed from V and 6 bases from J, the gap between germline ends came to 16 bases. CDR3 length equals 14 residues. CDR1 and CDR2 from the germline V gene are MNHEY and SVGAGI. DNA of the CDR3: TGTGCCAGCAGCCCCACTATTGGTTGGGATACGCAGTATTTT. Translation gives CASSPTIGWDTQYF.

The chain employs TRBV28 and TRBJ1-5; maybe TRBD1 (5 bases). V was trimmed by 8 bases and J by 7 bases, leaving 12 bases between them. CDR1 MDHEN and CDR2 SYDVKM come from the germline V gene. The CDR3 consists of 12 residues. The CDR3 coding sequence is TGTGCCAGCCAGGCAGGGTCGCAGCCCCAGCATTTT. It yields the protein CASQAGSQPQHF.

Only a few counts were recorded for this clone. The J gene is TRBJ1-2, the V gene TRBV4-1; TRBD1 matches at 8 bases. The germline V gene has CDR1 MGHRA and CDR2 YSYEKL. CDR3 size: 18 residues. Trimming cost V 0 bases and J 8 bases; bases outside gene matches: 17. CDR3 bases: TGCGCCAGCAGCCAAGATGGAGTACAGGGGGGCCGAGGTGAAGGCTACACCTTC. Protein sequence: CASSQDGVQGGRGEGYTF.

This clone has just one count. The rearrangement joins TRBV7-2 to TRBJ2-3; the D gene is possibly TRBD1 (5 bases). V dropped 4 bases and J dropped 6 bases, with 17 bases sitting between them. The germline V gene encodes CDR1 SGHTA and CDR2 FQGNSA. There are 15 residues in the CDR3. The CDR3 DNA sequence: TGTGCCAGCAGCTCCATAGGGCAGGGCAGGGATACGCAGTATTTT. Amino acid sequence: CASSSIGQGRDTQYF.

This chain links TRBV19 with TRBJ2-3; maybe TRBD2 (5 bases). V dropped 1 base and J dropped 0 bases, with 14 bases sitting between them. Germline V gene sequence: CDR1 LNHDA, CDR2 SQIVND (reference sequence). The CDR3 has 17 residues. The CDR3: CASSIVRVSASTDTQYF. CDR3 bases: TGTGCCAGTAGTATAGTTCGGGTTAGCGCGAGCACAGATACGCAGTATTTT.

Concerning this clone: A read error may account for a junction end that differs from germline. This sequence joins TRBV5-4 and TRBJ2-3; tentative D call: TRBD2 (6 bases). The CDR3 is 15 amino acids. The germline V gene has CDR1 SGHNT and CDR2 YYREEE (reference sequence). The chain's CDR3 is CASGLVPTAGNTQYF. CDR3 DNA: TGTGCCAGCGGCTTGGTACCCACGGCGGGGAATACGCAGTATTTT.

This rearrangement joins TRBV25-1 to TRBJ1-1; tentative D call: TRBD1 (6 bases). The CDR3 consists of 15 residues. CDR1 is MGHDK and CDR2 is SYGVNS in the germline V gene. V lost 8 bases and J 7 bases, leaving 23 bases between the germline ends. The CDR3 DNA follows: TGTGCCAGCGGCGGGTTCGGGGGGCTCAAGGGTGAAGCTTTCTTT. It yields the protein CASGGFGGLKGEAFF.

The chain combines TRBV6-1 with TRBJ2-7; TRBD1 is a possible D gene (6 bases). The germline V and J ends were trimmed by 1 base and 2 bases, with 21 bases remaining between them. The CDR3 is 18 residues long. Per germline, CDR1 MNHNS and CDR2 SASEGT. CDR3 DNA: TGTGCCAGCAGTGAAGGAGAGGACACCTGGGGGCCAACCTACGAGCAGTACTTC. It yields the protein CASSEGEDTWGPTYEQYF.

The chain links TRBV2 to TRBJ1-4; weak D call: TRBD1 (6 bases). Per the germline V gene, CDR1 is SNHLY and CDR2 is FYNNEI. V shed 6 bases and J shed 4 bases, with 12 bases lying between them. CDR3 size: 14 residues. DNA for the CDR3: TGTGCCAGCAGGTCTCAGGGGATTAATGAAAAACTGTTTTTT. Translated: CASRSQGINEKLFF.

The V gene is TRBV9, the J gene TRBJ2-2, with 8 positions matching TRBD2. V lost 3 bases, J lost 4 bases, and 11 bases stayed unmatched. The CDR3 is made up of 17 amino acids. The germline V gene encodes CDR1 SGDLS and CDR2 YYNGEE. The CDR3 sequence: CASSEGQREFGTGELFF. The DNA for the CDR3 is TGTGCCAGCAGCGAAGGCCAGCGGGAGTTCGGCACCGGGGAGCTGTTTTTT.

The chain is built from TRBV9 and TRBJ2-2; D is uncertain. V was shortened by 4 bases and J by 6 bases, with 13 bases between the two germline ends. This CDR3 has 14 amino acids. CDR1 and CDR2 (germline): SGDLS, YYNGEE. CDR3 in amino acids: CASSSGAPAGELFF. The CDR3 DNA reads TGTGCCAGCAGCTCAGGCGCCCCGGCCGGGGAGCTGTTTTTT.

The chain carries TRBV12-5 and TRBJ2-1, with no clear D. The CDR3 totals 18 residues. V gave up 0 bases and J gave up 2 bases, with 17 bases separating them. Germline V lookup: CDR1 LGHNT, CDR2 FRNRAP. CDR3 amino acids: CASGLVLTDIPPYNEQFF. The CDR3 bases are TGTGCTAGTGGTTTGGTACTTACAGATATACCACCCTACAATGAGCAGTTCTTC.

The chain combines TRBV6-6 with TRBJ2-1; tentatively, D is TRBD2 (5 bases). V was clipped by 0 bases and J by 6 bases, with 12 bases between them. This CDR3 region has 15 residues. Germline V lookup: CDR1 MNHNY, CDR2 SVGAGI (reference sequence). The CDR3 nucleotides read TGTGCCAGCAGTTACTCTCCACTTAGCGCCAATGAGCAGTTCTTC. Protein: CASSYSPLSANEQFF.